These 7 T cell receptor beta chains were sequenced from one sample in a study of beta chain features in type 1 diabetes. Expressed TCRB transcripts were sequenced, since all the RNA that had been isolated was reverse transcribed. The data were produced by immunoSEQ multiplex PCR, yet TCRdb's version contains in-frame clones alone and is incomplete. The sample carries 300,000 to 350,000 clones, around a fifth recorded once. The sequenced sample consisted of naive CD4+ T cells from blood. The receptors were sampled from a young woman in good health.

This clone was found a few times. The rearrangement uses TRBV5-4 and TRBJ2-1; 12 positions agree with TRBD2. This CDR3 contains 16 residues. Germline V gene sequence: CDR1 SGHNT, CDR2 YYREEE (reference sequence). The V segment lost 3 bases and the J segment 7 bases; nucleotides outside the gene matches: 8. CDR3: CASSSQTSGRGNEQFF. The CDR3 DNA is TGTGCCAGCAGCTCCCAGACTAGCGGGAGAGGTAATGAGCAGTTCTTC.

V usage is TRBV7-6 and J usage is TRBJ2-5; 7 nucleotides align to TRBD1. V lost 5 bases to trimming and J lost 6 bases; unmatched junction nucleotides: 15. The CDR3 runs 16 residues. Germline values: CDR1 SGHVS, CDR2 FNYEAQ. The CDR3 nucleotides are TGTGCCAGCAGCGTAGGATGGAGACAGGGTCGAAAGACCCAGTACTTC. Its translation is CASSVGWRQGRKTQYF.

V is TRBV11-1 and J is TRBJ2-1, with 8 bases that match TRBD1. J gave up 2 bases and V 1 base, and 1 base lay outside the gene matches. This CDR3 region has 15 residues. Per the germline V gene, CDR1 is SGHAT and CDR2 is FQDESV (reference sequence). The CDR3 bases are TGTGCCAGCAGCTTAGGGACAGGGCCCTACAATGAGCAGTTCTTC. Protein product: CASSLGTGPYNEQFF. The entire variable domain, with the rest obtained from reference TRBV11-1 and TRBJ2-1, is as follows: EAEVAQSPRYKITEKSQAVAFWCDPISGHATLYWYRQILGQGPELLVQFQDESVVDDSQLPKDRFSAERLKGVDSTLKIQPAELGDSAMYLCASSLGTGPYNEQFFGPGTRLTVL.

A word on this clone: The same CDR3 also results from other DNA sequences found in this sample. This rearrangement joins TRBV18 to TRBJ2-7; the D gene is possibly TRBD2 (6 bases). The CDR3 is 13 residues long. Trimming shortened V by 2 bases and J by 3 bases, and 8 bases separated the two germline ends. Looked up from germline, CDR1 is KGHSH and CDR2 is LQKENI. The DNA for the CDR3 is TGTGCCAGCTCACCAGGAGGGGTCTACGAGCAGTACTTC. As protein: CASSPGGVYEQYF.

The chain uses TRBV30 and TRBJ2-3, with TRBD2 matching over 8 bases. This CDR3 is built from 15 residues. J was trimmed by 4 bases and V by 4 bases; bases with no gene match: 10. CDR1 is GTSNPN and CDR2 is SVGIG in the germline V gene (reference sequence). The chain's CDR3 is CAWTNPGLGADTQYF. The DNA of the CDR3 is TGTGCCTGGACCAACCCGGGACTAGGGGCAGATACGCAGTATTTT.

Concerning this clone itself: Other DNA sequences from this sample encode an identical CDR3 as well. This chain uses TRBV30 with TRBJ1-5, with a possible D match to TRBD1 (5 bases). CDR1 and CDR2 (germline): GTSNPN, SVGIG (reference sequence). Between the trimmed V and J ends, which lost 3 bases and 7 bases, there was a span of 13 bases. The CDR3 spans 13 residues. The DNA of the CDR3 is TGTGCCTGGAGCGGGGGGGGAGACCAGCCCCAGCATTTT. Its translation: CAWSGGGDQPQHF.

The chain joins TRBV7-9 to TRBJ2-3; no clear D. V shed 7 bases and J shed 0 bases, with 8 bases lying between them. Germline CDR1 and CDR2: SEHNR and FQNEAQ (reference sequence). The CDR3 covers 13 residues. The CDR3 spells CASNSRSTDTQYF. The CDR3 DNA reads as TGTGCCAGCAACTCGAGGAGCACAGATACGCAGTATTTT.